The TCR beta chain described here comes from a study of shared clonotypes between healthy human individuals (dated by TCRdb to the early 2020s). Some background on the complete study: The cohort comprised a couple of women and a few men aged 18 to 49 years. For each donor, three plates each were used for CD4 naive and CD4 memory, two plates were used for CD8 naive, and one plate was used for CD8 memory. The study deeply sequenced blood TCR repertoires of several healthy adults to estimate repertoire size and the extent of clonotype sharing between individuals. To increase sequencing depth and limit assay-specific biases, different laboratories used diverse techniques to prepare libraries and sequence TCR repertoires. Per donor, leukapheresis produced somewhere between about 0.85 and 9.5 billion PBMCs.

Using the deep immunoSEQ assay, TCR CDR3 regions were amplified from genomic DNA by multiplex PCR. Extracted genomic DNA from each cell subset was spread evenly across all wells of several immunoSEQ 96-well plates, with each plate serving as a replicate. For sorted subsets, around 0.2 ug of genomic DNA, equivalent to around 29,000 T cell genomes, went into each replicate PCR. Purified libraries were measured with a Qubit 3.0 fluorometer, size-checked on a Bioanalyzer 2100, and measured again with the KAPA Library Quantification kit. Every immunoSEQ 96-well plate was sequenced on a dedicated single-read 150-cycle Illumina NextSeq 550 flow cell. The paper's data handling went like this. The immunoSEQ output contained only junctional sequences without quality scores, so filtering could not match that applied to full-length reads. To assign V/J genes and CDR3, sequences were annotated using PyIR, a Python wrapper for IgBLAST v1.9, with IMGT germline references. Any read was removed if the V/J assignment was weak (E-value above 1e-6), the CDR3 was missing, or the read contained stop codons, out-of-frame junctions, or ambiguous translated residues. V3J clonotypes were defined as sequences sharing the same inferred V gene, J gene, and CDR3 amino acid sequence. The percentage overlap between two repertoires was calculated by dividing the number of shared unique clonotypes by the size of the smaller repertoire. Richness of each repertoire was evaluated using RTK rarefaction, the Chao1 estimator, and Recon v2.1 estimates of unobserved clonotypes. Generation probabilities for all TCRbeta clonotypes obtained by the gDNA method from a handful of donors were computed using OLGA. Here the immuneACCESS table is served through TCRdb, limited to in-frame sequences with V and J called. Missing clones are a known gap in these copies; in checked studies unresolved V genes cover under half, and the rest lacks a known reason. The V and J calls and clone size were taken over from that table, and D and trimming were inferred from the DNA. The sample table holds 900,000 to 1,200,000 clones, of which more than 75% were seen once. The top ten clones comprise under 0.8% of the sample.

Overall study results and their limits: Across four donors, 5% to 6% of naive CD4, approximately 3.6% of naive CD8, around 2.5% of memory CD4, and 0.4% of memory CD8 clonotypes were shared. Based on pairwise subsampling, the degree of clonotype sharing among donors was expected to be affected by sequencing depth. Naive subsets generally had larger estimated clonotype richness than memory subsets did. Sampling was restricted to blood, and TCR repertoires in tissues likely differ from the TCR repertoires found in blood. Rarefaction of sorted-subset datasets indicated incomplete sequencing despite the large sequencing depth. The small number of donors limited the genetic and exposure-history diversity represented. Higher generation probabilities were observed for clonotypes shared by all four sorted-subset donors than for non-shared clonotypes.

In this sample, this clone turned up once. The antigen it binds to is not known. Per-base quality was not reported, and no clone a single base away is much larger than it. The CDR3 measures 16 amino acids from cysteine to phenylalanine. The sequence is cut down to CDR3 DNA, 48 bases in frame from base 1. Via the germline V gene, CDR1 is SGDLS and CDR2 YYNGEE. Between the V and J ends, shortened by 4 bases and 2 bases respectively, the junction contains 18 bases. The donors were healthy, HIV-negative adults with no recently reported acute infections or vaccinations. Only Caucasian adults living in Nashville, Tennessee, USA were represented among the donors. CD4+ T cells were enriched by magnetic negative selection; naive cells were then positively selected on CD45RA, and the negative fraction formed the memory subset. Blood was collected by leukapheresis, and PBMCs were isolated by Ficoll-Histopaque density gradient centrifugation and then cryopreserved in liquid nitrogen vapor phase. Purity and quantity of every magnetically sorted T cell population were checked by analytical flow cytometry. Each sorted fraction had its genomic DNA isolated and then quantified by UV absorbance on a Nanodrop 2000c.

The receptor chain draws on TRBV9 and TRBJ2-5, and perhaps TRBD2 as D gene, on 5 matching bases. The sequencing sample was made of memory CD4+ T cells from PBMCs. The cell subset or site label here, explained by the study, means: CD45RA-negative fraction. The clonotype was recovered from a man between 18 and 35 years old in good health. Some clones in this sample may be carry-over from other donors' samples. The nucleotide sequence reads TGTGCCAGCAGCCCCGGACTCCCACCCGGGCAAGAGACCCAGTACTTC. Translated, it reads CASSPGLPPGQETQYF.